This TCR beta chain derives from a study of Ad26.COV2.S vaccination and SARS-CoV-2 variants. Background on the study: Each vaccinee took Ad26.COV2.S intramuscularly, once or twice 56 days apart.

This table comes from immunoSEQ multiplex PCR, and its TCRdb copy is limited to in-frame clones, with some not included. Among about 370,000 clones listed, around nine tenths were seen once. Trimming removed 7 bases from V and 4 bases from J, with 8 bases in between. The CDR3 consists of 12 residues. As to treatment: around 19 received Ad26.COV2.S at low or high dose, single or two shots; 5 received placebo; per-sample allocation not given. It was on day 63 after the first vaccine or placebo injection that samples were taken. Immunization relied on an Ad26 vector, which expressed Wuhan-strain SARS-CoV-2 spike.

The material sequenced was peripheral blood, taken in a trial of Ad26.COV2.S vaccine versus placebo. This chain links TRBV12-3 or TRBV12-4 with TRBJ1-3, with D tentatively TRBD1 (5 bases). The clonotype originates from a person aged 18-60 years who received the Ad26.COV2.S COVID-19 vaccine or a placebo. The CDR3 loop reads CASTGSGNTIYF. The CDR3 bases are TGTGCCAGCACAGGGTCAGGAAACACCATATATTTT.